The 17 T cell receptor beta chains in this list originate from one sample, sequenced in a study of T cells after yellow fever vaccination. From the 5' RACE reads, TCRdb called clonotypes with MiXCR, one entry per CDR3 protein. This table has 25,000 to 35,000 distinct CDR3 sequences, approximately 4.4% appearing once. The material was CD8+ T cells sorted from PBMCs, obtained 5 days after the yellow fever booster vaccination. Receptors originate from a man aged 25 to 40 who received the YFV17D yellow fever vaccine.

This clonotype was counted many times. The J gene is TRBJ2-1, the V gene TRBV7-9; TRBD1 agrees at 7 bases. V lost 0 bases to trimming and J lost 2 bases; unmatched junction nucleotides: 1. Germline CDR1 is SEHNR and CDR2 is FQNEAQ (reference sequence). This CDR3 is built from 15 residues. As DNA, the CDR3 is TGTGCCAGCAGCTTAGCAGGGGGCGCCTACAATGAGCAGTTCTTC. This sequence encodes CASSLAGGAYNEQFF.

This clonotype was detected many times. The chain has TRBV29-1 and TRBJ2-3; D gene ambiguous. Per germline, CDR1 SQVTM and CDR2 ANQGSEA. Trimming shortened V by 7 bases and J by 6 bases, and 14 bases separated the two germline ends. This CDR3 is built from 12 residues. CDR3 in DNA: TGCAGCGCCGTGGCCCTGGGGGATACGCAGTATTTT. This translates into CSAVALGDTQYF.

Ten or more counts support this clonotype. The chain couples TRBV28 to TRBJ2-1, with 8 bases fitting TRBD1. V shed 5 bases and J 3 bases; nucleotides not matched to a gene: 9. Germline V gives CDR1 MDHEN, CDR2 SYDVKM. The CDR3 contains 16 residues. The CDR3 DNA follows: TGTGCCAGCAGTCCCAGGGGGCTAGGAGGCTACAATGAGCAGTTCTTC. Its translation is CASSPRGLGGYNEQFF.

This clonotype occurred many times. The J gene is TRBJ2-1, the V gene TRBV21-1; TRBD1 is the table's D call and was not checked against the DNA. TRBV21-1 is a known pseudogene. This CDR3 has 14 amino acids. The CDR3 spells CASIPGQGYNEQFF. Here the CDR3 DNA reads TGTGCCAGCATCCCGGGACAGGGGTACAATGAGCAGTTCTTC.

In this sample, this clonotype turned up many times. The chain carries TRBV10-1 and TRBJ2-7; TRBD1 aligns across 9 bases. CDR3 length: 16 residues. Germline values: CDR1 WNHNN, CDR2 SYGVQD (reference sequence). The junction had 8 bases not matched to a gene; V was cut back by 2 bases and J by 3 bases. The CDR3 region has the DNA TGCGCCAGCAGTGAGCTGGGACAGGGCCGGGGCTACGAGCAGTACTTC. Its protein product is CASSELGQGRGYEQYF.

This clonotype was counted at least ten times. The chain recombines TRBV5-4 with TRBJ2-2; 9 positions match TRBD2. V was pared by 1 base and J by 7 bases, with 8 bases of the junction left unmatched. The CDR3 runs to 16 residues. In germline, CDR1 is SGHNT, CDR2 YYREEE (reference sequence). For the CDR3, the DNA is TGTGCCAGCAGCTTGAGGCGGGAGGGCCTCATCGGGGAGCTGTTTTTT. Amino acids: CASSLRREGLIGELFF.

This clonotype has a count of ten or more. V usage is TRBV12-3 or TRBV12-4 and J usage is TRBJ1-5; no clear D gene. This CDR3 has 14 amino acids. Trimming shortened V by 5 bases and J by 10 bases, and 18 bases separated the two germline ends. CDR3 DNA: TGTGCCAGCAGTCCCGGACGGGAGACCGACCCCCAGCATTTT. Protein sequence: CASSPGRETDPQHF.

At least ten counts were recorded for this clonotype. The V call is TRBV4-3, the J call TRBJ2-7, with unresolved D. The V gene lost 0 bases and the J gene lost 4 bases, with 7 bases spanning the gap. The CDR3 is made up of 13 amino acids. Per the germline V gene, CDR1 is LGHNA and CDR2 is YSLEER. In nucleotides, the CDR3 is TGCGCCAGCAGCCAAGAGCTGGGTTACGAGCAGTACTTC. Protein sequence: CASSQELGYEQYF.

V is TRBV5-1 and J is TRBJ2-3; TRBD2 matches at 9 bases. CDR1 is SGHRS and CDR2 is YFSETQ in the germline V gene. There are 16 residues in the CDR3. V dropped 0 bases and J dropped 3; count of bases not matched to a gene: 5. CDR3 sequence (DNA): TGCGCCAGCAGCTTGGAGAGCGGGAGGAGAACAGATACGCAGTATTTT. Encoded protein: CASSLESGRRTDTQYF. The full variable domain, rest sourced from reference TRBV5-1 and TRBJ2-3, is KAGVTQTPRYLIKTRGQQVTLSCSPISGHRSVSWYQQTPGQGLQFLFEYFSETQRNKGNFPGRFSGRQFSNSRSEMNVSTLELGDSALYLCASSLESGRRTDTQYFGPGTRLTVL.

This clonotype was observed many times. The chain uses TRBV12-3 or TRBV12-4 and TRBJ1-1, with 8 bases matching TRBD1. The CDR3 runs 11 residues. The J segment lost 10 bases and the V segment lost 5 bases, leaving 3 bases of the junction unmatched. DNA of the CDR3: TGTGCCAGCAGTGATGACAGGGGAGCTTTCTTT. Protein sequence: CASSDDRGAFF.

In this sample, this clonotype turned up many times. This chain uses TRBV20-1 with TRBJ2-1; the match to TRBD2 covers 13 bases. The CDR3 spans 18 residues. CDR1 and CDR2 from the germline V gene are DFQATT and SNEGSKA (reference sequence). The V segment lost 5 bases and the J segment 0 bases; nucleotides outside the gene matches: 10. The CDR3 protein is CSARGTSGAISSYNEQFF. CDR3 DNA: TGCAGTGCTCGCGGGACTAGCGGGGCCATTAGCTCCTACAATGAGCAGTTCTTC.

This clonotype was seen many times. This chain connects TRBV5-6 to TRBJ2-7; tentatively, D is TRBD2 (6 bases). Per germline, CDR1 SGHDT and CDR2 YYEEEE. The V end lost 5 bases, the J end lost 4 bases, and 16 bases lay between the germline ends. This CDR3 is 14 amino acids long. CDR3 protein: CASRGGQGGYEQYF. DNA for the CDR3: TGTGCCAGCAGGGGAGGACAAGGCGGGTACGAGCAGTACTTC.

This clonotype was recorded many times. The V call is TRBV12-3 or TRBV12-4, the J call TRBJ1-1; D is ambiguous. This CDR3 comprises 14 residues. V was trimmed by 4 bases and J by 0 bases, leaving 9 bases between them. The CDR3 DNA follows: TGTGCCAGCAGTTCACCGGGGTTGAACACTGAAGCTTTCTTT. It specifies CASSSPGLNTEAFF.

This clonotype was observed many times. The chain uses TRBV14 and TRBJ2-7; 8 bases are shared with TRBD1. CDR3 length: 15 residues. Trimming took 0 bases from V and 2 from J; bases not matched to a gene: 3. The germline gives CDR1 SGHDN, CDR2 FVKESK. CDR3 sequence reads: CASSQDGTGPYEQYF. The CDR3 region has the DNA TGTGCCAGCAGCCAAGACGGGACAGGACCCTACGAGCAGTACTTC.

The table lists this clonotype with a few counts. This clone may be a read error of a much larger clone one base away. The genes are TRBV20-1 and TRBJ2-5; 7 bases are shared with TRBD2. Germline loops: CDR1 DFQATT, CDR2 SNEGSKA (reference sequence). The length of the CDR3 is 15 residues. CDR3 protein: CSARVTSAYQEAQYF. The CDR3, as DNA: TGCAGTGCTAGAGTAACTAGCGCGTACCAAGAGGCCCAGTACTTC.

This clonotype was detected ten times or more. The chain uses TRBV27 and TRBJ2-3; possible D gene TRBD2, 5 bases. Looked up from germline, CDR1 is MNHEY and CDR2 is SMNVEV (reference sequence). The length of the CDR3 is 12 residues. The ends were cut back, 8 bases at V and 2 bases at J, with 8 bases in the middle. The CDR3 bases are TGTGCCAGCCGAGCGGACACAGATACGCAGTATTTT. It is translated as CASRADTDTQYF.

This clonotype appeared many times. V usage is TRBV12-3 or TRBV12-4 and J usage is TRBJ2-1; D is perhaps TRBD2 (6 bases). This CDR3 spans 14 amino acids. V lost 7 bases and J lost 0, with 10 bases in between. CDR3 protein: CASTGLSSYNEQFF. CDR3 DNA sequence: TGTGCCAGCACGGGACTTAGCTCCTACAATGAGCAGTTCTTC.